The 30 T cell receptor beta chains in this list originate from one sample, sequenced in a study of control samples from healthy donors and cancer patients. Method: immunoSEQ multiplex PCR; TCRdb's copy keeps in-frame clones and lacks some. The sample includes some 100,000 clones, 75% to 90% of them seen just once. Sequencing was done on a sample of blood. The receptors originated from a man aged 25 to 40 in good health.

This clone was detected once. CDR3: CASSLSQSGANTEAFF. The CDR3 DNA reads as TGTGCCAGCAGTTTAAGTCAATCGGGAGCGAACACTGAAGCTTTCTTT. The rearrangement uses TRBV27 and TRBJ1-1; the D is unclear. The CDR3 consists of 16 residues. Trimming removed 2 bases at V and 1 base at J, with 14 bases between. Germline V lookup: CDR1 MNHEY, CDR2 SMNVEV (reference sequence).

The V call is TRBV4-3, the J call TRBJ2-7, with 10 bases identical to TRBD1. Germline CDR1 is LGHNA and CDR2 is YSLEER. J was trimmed by 1 base and V by 4 bases; bases with no gene match: 4. The CDR3 contains 15 residues. The chain's CDR3 is CASSRGTGESYEQYF. CDR3 DNA sequence: TGCGCCAGCAGCCGAGGGACAGGGGAATCCTACGAGCAGTACTTC.

This rearrangement joins TRBV7-9 to TRBJ2-1; TRBD1 matches 11 bases. CDR3 size: 15 residues. In germline, CDR1 is SEHNR, CDR2 FQNEAQ (reference sequence). J gave up 4 bases and V 5 bases, and 4 bases lay outside the gene matches. The chain's CDR3 is CASSTGTGGYNEQFF. The CDR3 nucleotides read TGTGCCAGCAGCACCGGGACAGGGGGTTACAATGAGCAGTTCTTC.

J is TRBJ1-2 and V is TRBV6-1; 8 bases match TRBD1. The CDR3 spans 16 residues. V shed 0 bases, J shed 3 bases, and the junction held 6 bases outside the gene matches. The germline gives CDR1 MNHNS, CDR2 SASEGT. CDR3 nucleotides: TGTGCCAGCAGTGAAGCAGAGACAGGGGAATACTATGGCTACACCTTC. Translated: CASSEAETGEYYGYTF.

The chain combines TRBV6-5 with TRBJ1-2, with a tentative D call TRBD1 (5 bases). V lost 1 base, J lost 2 bases, and 8 bases lay in between. The length of the CDR3 is 14 residues. Germline-derived CDR1 and CDR2 are MNHEY and SVGAGI. The CDR3 region has the DNA TGTGCCAGCAGTTACTGGGGGGGGAACTATGGCTACACCTTC. The encoded protein is CASSYWGGNYGYTF.

The chain joins TRBV7-2 to TRBJ2-1; tentative D call: TRBD1 (5 bases). Trimming left V 5 bases short and J 6 bases short, with 20 bases between. CDR1 and CDR2 from the germline V gene are SGHTA and FQGNSA. This CDR3 is 16 amino acids long. Here the CDR3 reads CASSSWIDSLFNEQFF. DNA for the CDR3: TGTGCCAGCAGCAGCTGGATAGACAGCCTCTTCAATGAGCAGTTCTTC.

The chain is built from TRBV30 and TRBJ1-3; tentatively, D is TRBD1 (5 bases). Germline CDR1 and CDR2: GTSNPN and SVGIG (reference sequence). This CDR3 region has 15 residues. The V end lost 2 bases, the J end lost 3 bases, and 14 bases lay between the germline ends. The CDR3 region is CAWSILGVGGNTIYF. The CDR3 nucleotides read TGTGCCTGGAGTATCCTAGGGGTTGGTGGAAACACCATATATTTT. Using reference TRBV30 and TRBJ1-3 for the parts outside the CDR3, the full variable domain is SQTIHQWPATLVQPVGSPLSLECTVEGTSNPNLYWYRQAAGRGLQLLFYSVGIGQISSEVPQNLSASRPQDRQFILSSKKLLLSDSGFYLCAWSILGVGGNTIYFGEGSWLTVV.

The gene calls are TRBV6-1 and TRBJ2-3, with TRBD2 identical over 9 bases. CDR1 and CDR2 (germline): MNHNS, SASEGT. This CDR3 is 20 amino acids long. The junction had 17 bases not matched to a gene; V was cut back by 2 bases and J by 2 bases. For the CDR3, the DNA is TGTGCCAGCAGTGAATGGGGCAGTAGTAGCGGGAGAGTCTACACAGATACGCAGTATTTT. Protein sequence: CASSEWGSSSGRVYTDTQYF.

This clone was seen a few times. Other DNA sequences in this specimen translate into the identical CDR3. The CDR3 sequence: CASRGGGSSQPQHF. The CDR3 nucleotides read TGTGCCAGCAGGGGCGGGGGGTCTTCTCAGCCCCAGCATTTT. The chain is built from TRBV6-5 and TRBJ1-5, with D perhaps TRBD1 (5 bases). Trimming stripped 6 bases from V and 6 bases from J, with 15 bases between. CDR1 MNHEY and CDR2 SVGAGI come from the germline V gene. The CDR3 length is 14 residues.

The chain recombines TRBV28 with TRBJ2-7, with 11 bases fitting TRBD1. CDR3 length: 16 amino acids. V gave up 5 bases and J gave up 6 bases; unmatched junction bases: 12. The germline V gene encodes CDR1 MDHEN and CDR2 SYDVKM. The CDR3 spells CASSAMDGTGGSEQYF. Here the CDR3 DNA reads TGTGCCAGCAGTGCCATGGATGGGACAGGGGGGTCCGAGCAGTACTTC. Complete variable domain (other parts from reference TRBV28 and TRBJ2-7): DVKVTQSSRYLVKRTGEKVFLECVQDMDHENMFWYRQDPGLGLRLIYFSYDVKMKEKGDIPEGYSVSREKKERFSLILESASTNQTSMYLCASSAMDGTGGSEQYFGPGTRLTVT.

The chain carries TRBV7-2 and TRBJ2-3; no firm D call. Trimming removed 2 bases at V and 3 bases at J, with 12 bases between. Per germline, CDR1 SGHTA and CDR2 FQGNSA. CDR3 length: 15 residues. The CDR3 loop reads CASSLTSVRTDTQYF. In DNA, the CDR3 is TGTGCCAGCAGCTTAACGTCTGTGAGAACAGATACGCAGTATTTT.

This chain joins TRBV5-1 and TRBJ2-2, with no clear D. V was trimmed by 1 base and J by 2 bases, leaving 12 bases between them. This CDR3 has 16 residues. Germline-derived CDR1 and CDR2 are SGHRS and YFSETQ. CDR3 nucleotides: TGCGCCAGCAGCTTGTTACCGGTCATTAACACCGGGGAGCTGTTTTTT. It specifies CASSLLPVINTGELFF.

The chain has TRBV7-9 and TRBJ2-7, with 7 positions matching TRBD2. After removal of 0 bases from V and 2 bases from J, the junction contained 4 bases not matched to a gene. The CDR3 has 15 amino acids. In germline, CDR1 is SEHNR, CDR2 FQNEAQ (reference sequence). CDR3 in amino acids: CASSLAGGKTYEQYV. In DNA, the CDR3 is TGTGCCAGCAGCTTAGCGGGGGGGAAAACCTACGAGCAGTACGTC.

The chain joins TRBV28 to TRBJ1-4; 8 nucleotides agree with TRBD1. The CDR3 consists of 13 residues. With V trimmed by 7 bases and J by 5 bases, 3 bases remained unmatched. Germline CDR1 and CDR2: MDHEN and SYDVKM. CDR3: CASTDRANEKLFF. DNA of the CDR3: TGTGCCAGCACGGACAGGGCAAATGAAAAACTGTTTTTT.

The chain is built from TRBV9 and TRBJ1-2; 12 nucleotides line up with TRBD1. Germline values: CDR1 SGDLS, CDR2 YYNGEE. This CDR3 region has 16 residues. The J segment lost 5 bases and the V segment lost 4 bases, leaving 9 bases of the junction unmatched. The CDR3 nucleotides read TGTGCCAGCAGCCGACCCGGGACAGGGGGCGGGTATGGCTACACCTTC. This gives the protein CASSRPGTGGGYGYTF.

The chain is built from TRBV15 and TRBJ1-2, with TRBD1 matching over 7 bases. The V gene's germline CDR1 is LNHNV and CDR2 YYDKDF (reference sequence). This CDR3 has 14 residues. The V segment lost 1 base and the J segment 4 bases; nucleotides outside the gene matches: 3. Written as DNA, the CDR3 is TGTGCCACCAGCAGAGGACAGGGTTCCTATGGCTACACCTTC. It yields the protein CATSRGQGSYGYTF.

The chain links TRBV10-2 to TRBJ2-1, with D tentatively TRBD1 or TRBD2 (5 bases each). The CDR3 extends over 14 amino acids. The V gene's germline CDR1 is WSHSY and CDR2 SAAADI. V dropped 4 bases and J dropped 6 bases, with 13 bases sitting between them. Here the CDR3 reads CASSGTGRGNEQFF. The CDR3 DNA reads TGCGCCAGCAGTGGAACGGGGCGAGGCAATGAGCAGTTCTTC.

This rearrangement joins TRBV4-1 to TRBJ1-2; 8 nucleotides align to TRBD1. J lost 3 bases, V lost 7 bases, and 10 bases had no gene match. The CDR3 loop spans 15 amino acids. The V gene's germline CDR1 is MGHRA and CDR2 YSYEKL. The CDR3 coding sequence is TGCGCCAGCACGAGATTACAGGGGGTCGACTATGGCTACACCTTC. Its translation: CASTRLQGVDYGYTF.

V usage is TRBV7-2 and J usage is TRBJ2-5, with D hard to call. The CDR3 has 14 residues. V was trimmed by 5 bases and J by 5 bases, leaving 15 bases between them. Germline V lookup: CDR1 SGHTA, CDR2 FQGNSA. CDR3 nucleotides: TGTGCCAGCAGCCGCTCGAACGGGCGGGAGACCCAGTACTTC. Its protein product is CASSRSNGRETQYF.

V usage is TRBV3-1 (or the pseudogene TRBV3-2) and J usage is TRBJ2-5; tentative D call: TRBD2 (6 bases). The CDR3 is 13 residues long. V shed 1 base and J shed 4 bases, with 7 bases lying between them. From germline, CDR1 is LGHDT and CDR2 YNNKEL (reference sequence). CDR3 region: CASSQGRGETQYF. The CDR3 coding sequence is TGTGCCAGCAGCCAAGGGCGGGGAGAGACCCAGTACTTC.

V is TRBV28 and J is TRBJ2-7, with TRBD2 identical over 10 bases. Germline loops: CDR1 MDHEN, CDR2 SYDVKM. V was clipped by 4 bases and J by 3 bases; unmatched bases: 6. This CDR3 comprises 15 residues. CDR3 sequence: CASSSAWTSGYEQYF. The CDR3 DNA is TGTGCCAGCAGTTCAGCTTGGACTAGCGGCTACGAGCAGTACTTC.

This chain uses TRBV7-2 with TRBJ1-5; tentative D call: TRBD1 (5 bases). Germline V gives CDR1 SGHTA, CDR2 FQGNSA. The V end was cut by 2 bases, the J end by 6 bases, with 17 bases between. The CDR3 contains 16 residues. Here the CDR3 DNA reads TGTGCCAGCAGCTTATCTCCGGGACTAGGGGTTCAGCCCCAGCATTTT. Translation: CASSLSPGLGVQPQHF.

This chain uses TRBV4-3 with TRBJ2-1; D is undetermined. The CDR3 sequence is 17 residues long. Germline V gene data show CDR1 as LGHNA and CDR2 as YSLEER. V lost 0 bases and J lost 3, with 15 bases in between. This chain's CDR3 is CASSQDRAGGVYNEQFF. In DNA, the CDR3 is TGCGCCAGCAGCCAAGATAGGGCAGGCGGAGTCTACAATGAGCAGTTCTTC.

The genes are TRBV7-9 and TRBJ2-5, with TRBD2 matching over 14 bases. The germline CDR1 and CDR2 sequences are SEHNR and FQNEAQ (reference sequence). The ends lost 4 bases at V and 2 bases at J; junction bases unmatched: 3. This CDR3 contains 16 residues. The DNA of the CDR3 is TGTGCCAGCAGCTCGGGACTAGCGGGGGAGCAAGAGACCCAGTACTTC. Translating it yields CASSSGLAGEQETQYF.

The chain uses TRBV29-1 and TRBJ1-1; the match to TRBD1 covers 11 bases. The CDR3 consists of 13 residues. V lost 6 bases and J lost 4; bases outside the gene matches: 4. Germline V lookup: CDR1 SQVTM, CDR2 ANQGSEA. Here the CDR3 reads CSVSGTGGTEAFF. In DNA, the CDR3 is TGCAGCGTCTCCGGGACAGGGGGCACTGAAGCTTTCTTT.

The CDR3 DNA sequence: TGTGCCAGCAGCTTAGAACAGGGACTAGAGCTGTTTTTT. Amino acid sequence: CASSLEQGLELFF. The chain links TRBV7-9 to TRBJ2-2; a weak D match, TRBD2 (7 bases). The CDR3 extends over 13 amino acids. Germline loops: CDR1 SEHNR, CDR2 FQNEAQ (reference sequence). With 1 base removed from V and 11 bases from J, the gap between germline ends came to 11 bases. The full variable domain, completed using reference TRBV7-9 and TRBJ2-2, is DTGVSQNPRHKITKRGQNVTFRCDPISEHNRLYWYRQTLGQGPEFLTYFQNEAQLEKSRLLSDRFSAERPKGSFSTLEIQRTEQGDSAMYLCASSLEQGLELFFGEGSRLTVL.

The rearrangement uses TRBV28 and TRBJ1-1; D gene uncertain. The germline V gene encodes CDR1 MDHEN and CDR2 SYDVKM. V lost 3 bases, J lost 4 bases, and 9 bases lay in between. CDR3 size: 13 residues. CDR3 DNA sequence: TGTGCCAGCAGTTTGGGGAATCCCACTGAAGCTTTCTTT. Translation gives CASSLGNPTEAFF.

The chain uses TRBV6-4 and TRBJ2-3; 7 bases align to TRBD2. The CDR3 runs to 17 residues. J gave up 2 bases and V 6 bases, and 14 bases lay outside the gene matches. CDR1 and CDR2 (germline): MRHNA, SNTAGT. CDR3 nucleotide sequence: TGTGCCAGCAGGGAAGACCCGGTAGCGGGCCCCACAGATACGCAGTATTTT. This encodes CASREDPVAGPTDTQYF.

The chain is built from TRBV3-1 (or the pseudogene TRBV3-2) and TRBJ2-1; no definite D call. Germline V gene data show CDR1 as LGHDT and CDR2 as YNNKEL (reference sequence). CDR3 length equals 16 residues. Between the trimmed V and J ends, which lost 0 bases and 7 bases, there was a span of 16 bases. The CDR3: CASSQEGLGSENEQFF. The CDR3 DNA reads TGTGCCAGCAGCCAAGAAGGGCTAGGAAGCGAAAATGAGCAGTTCTTC.

The chain has TRBV18 and TRBJ1-5; 7 positions match TRBD1. CDR1 and CDR2 from the germline V gene are KGHSH and LQKENI. V lost 8 bases, J lost 5 bases, and 6 bases stayed unmatched. The CDR3 extends over 13 amino acids. The CDR3, as DNA: TGTGCCAGCGCCCGGGACAGTTATCAGCCCCAGCATTTT. It codes for CASARDSYQPQHF.